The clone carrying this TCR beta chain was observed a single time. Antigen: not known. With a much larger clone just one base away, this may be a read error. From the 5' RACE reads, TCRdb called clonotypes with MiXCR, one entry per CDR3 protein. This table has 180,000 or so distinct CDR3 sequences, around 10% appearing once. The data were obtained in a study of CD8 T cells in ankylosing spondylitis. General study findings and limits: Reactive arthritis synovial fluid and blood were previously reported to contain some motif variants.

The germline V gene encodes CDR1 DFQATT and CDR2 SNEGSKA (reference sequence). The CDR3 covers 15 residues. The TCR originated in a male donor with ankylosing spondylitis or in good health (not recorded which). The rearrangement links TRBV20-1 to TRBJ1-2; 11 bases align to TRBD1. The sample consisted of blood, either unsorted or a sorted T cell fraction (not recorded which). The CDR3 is CSARSRDRGDYDYTF. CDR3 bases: TGCAGTGCTAGGAGCCGGGACAGGGGGGACTATGACTACACCTTC.